This T cell receptor (beta chain) derives from a study of T cell repertoires in aging, cancer and after chemotherapy. About the study: Donors were grouped into six age bands spanning 30 or younger through 70 or older. Paired samples before and after chemotherapy came from glioblastoma patients receiving temozolomide-based therapy. General study points: Healthy donors lost TCR diversity with age mainly through richness, cancer patients through richness and evenness. Age-matched healthy donors had significantly more diverse, less clonal blood TCR repertoires than untreated cancer patients.

TRB rearrangements spanning V, D and J were amplified using mixed TRB-A/B primers. TCRdb fed the multiplex PCR reads into MiXCR, producing one record per CDR3 protein. The top ten clones hold around 32% of a sample with some 3,000 distinct CDR3 sequences, 25% of them seen once. The template was genomic DNA from peripheral blood, not RNA. The V and J ends lost 7 bases and 0 bases, in that order; junction bases with no gene match: 9. This CDR3 has 15 amino acids. CDR1 is MNHEY, CDR2 SVGEGT, per germline. There are a few counts of this clonotype. Its antigen is undetermined. This receptor was obtained from a human donor with a solid tumor. The material sequenced was blood. V usage is TRBV6-2 or TRBV6-3 and J usage is TRBJ2-7, with 7 bases identical to TRBD1. CDR3 sequence: CASTKTGVGSYEQYF. The CDR3 DNA reads TGTGCCAGCACTAAAACAGGGGTCGGCTCCTACGAGCAGTACTTC.